Sequencing of this T cell receptor (beta chain) was carried out in a study of T cells in Graves' hyperthyroidism and ophthalmopathy (dated by TCRdb to the late 2010s). Looking at the study overall: Peripheral blood was collected at initial diagnosis, before any treatment. A discovery cohort of about a hundred patients, roughly 45 with Graves' ophthalmopathy and 57 with stable Graves' hyperthyroidism, was used to find distinguishing TCR V-J signatures. Prospective prediction of ophthalmopathy was tested in an independent validation cohort consisting of 18 hyperthyroidism patients and 15 to 17 patients who later progressed to ophthalmopathy. The 75 to 100 discovery patients were randomly split 7:3 into training and test sets. The study also compared thyroid tissue and blood T-cell repertoires from about 6 Graves' hyperthyroidism patients. Following sampling, methimazole starting at 30 mg daily was given to hyperthyroidism patients, and high-dose intravenous methylprednisolone was given to ophthalmopathy patients. The paper reports TCR Vbeta CDR3 sequencing of about 140 peripheral blood samples: 43 ophthalmopathy, about 75 hyperthyroidism and around 17 progressor patients. The investigation overall reported the following: No statistical method was used to set the sample size in advance, and investigators knew the group allocation. In cross-validation, a model built on a 13 V-J signature told ophthalmopathy apart from stable hyperthyroidism with under 90% sensitivity and roughly 82% specificity, and in testing the same model reached 80%/75%. During validation, the model predicted progression to ophthalmopathy a median of approximately 6 months ahead of onset, with almost 71% sensitivity and 72.22% specificity. Most expanded thyroid clonotypes (frequency above 0.001) were also found in blood, which suggests that blood repertoires may mirror thyroid immune responses.

Stable Graves' hyperthyroidism was defined as the absence of progression to ophthalmopathy over 18 months of follow-up. Hyperthyroidism patients were newly diagnosed, had a disease duration of under 2 months, and were aged 18 to 65 years. Patients with uncontrolled infections, other autoimmune diseases, pregnancy or lactation were excluded. Diagnoses were based on clinical symptoms, serum thyroxine and TRAb, thyroid ultrasound and orbital computed tomography. Ficoll-Paque density gradient centrifugation was used to isolate PBMCs from about 9.4 ml of fresh peripheral blood. Total RNA was extracted with Trizol reagent, and quality was checked on an Agilent 2100 Bioanalyzer. The sample holds many counts of this clonotype. The target of this receptor is not known. The sample holds no much larger clone one base away, and base qualities are not on file. TCR beta CDR3 regions were amplified from RNA transcripts. A first-round RT-PCR of the TCR CDR3 used the HTBI primer set with the Qiagen OneStep RT-PCR kit. Libraries were constructed in a second round of multiplex PCR, after which size selection and purification were carried out. Paired-end sequencing of the libraries was performed with 100 bp reads on an Illumina HiSeq2000. The published analysis was carried out like this. SOAPnuke was used to process the raw data, removing reads that contained adapters or uncalled bases, had a mean Phred below 15, or lacked an exact match to the constant primer or identifier. High-quality paired reads were merged using COPE v1.2.5, and each unique nucleotide sequence was defined as a clonotype. Clonotypes were aligned to IMGT TRBV, TRBD and TRBJ reference segments using MiTCR v1.1. The analysis was restricted to V-J combinations with a frequency above 0.0001, which together covered 99.2% of the repertoires. A TCS score was defined as the ratio of F50 (clonal expansion) to E x V (chaos), with BLOSUM62-based TCRdist applied between CDR3 peptides within each V-J. Welch's t-statistics and random forest reduced approximately 520 V-J features to 10 to 15, which were used in a naive Bayes classifier (R e1071). Starting from the raw public reads, TCRdb applied fastp trimming at Q25, assembled clones with MiXCR and retained in-frame beta chains. Every entry covers one CDR3 protein and lists the most common genes and DNA from its rows. None of the V and J calls come from the authors' own analysis; TCRdb made them. Within this sample are hundreds of thousands of distinct CDR3 sequences, with around 15% of them counted one time only. The leading ten clones occupy roughly 10% of the sample.

Trimming accounts for 2 bases at V and 7 bases at J, while the number of junction bases matched to no gene is 6. The CDR3 contains 15 residues, cysteine and phenylalanine counted. The CDR3 DNA has 45 bases and is translated from base 1. This TCR was sampled from a woman under 30 with Graves' hyperthyroidism. Sequencing was done on a sample of blood. The rearranged chain carries TRBV12-3 or TRBV12-4 and TRBJ1-4; TRBD1 lines up with 8 middle nucleotides. DNA sequence: TGTGCCAGCAGTTTAAAGACAGGGGTCAGTGAAAAACTGTTTTTT. Its amino acids are CASSLKTGVSEKLFF.